The source of this T cell receptor (beta chain) is a study of blood T cell repertoires in COVID-19. Across the study: Researchers got acute and convalescent COVID-19 samples from the United States, Italy and Spain.

Using immunoSEQ multiplex PCR, the repertoire was profiled, and TCRdb retains in-frame clones only, with some absent. The table includes 150,000 to 200,000 clones, roughly 85% detected once. Trimming cost V 1 base and J 11 bases, with 18 bases left between them. From germline, CDR1 is SEHNR and CDR2 FQNEAQ (reference sequence). This CDR3 spans 15 amino acids. This TCR was recovered from a human donor in a cohort sampled during active COVID-19. The sample taken for sequencing was peripheral blood. The rearrangement links TRBV7-9 to TRBJ1-5; D is perhaps TRBD1 (5 bases). The CDR3, as DNA: TGTGCCAGCAGCTTAGATTGGGGGGGGTCATCAGCCCAGCATTTT. This translates into CASSLDWGGSSAQHF.